A selection of T cell receptor beta chains follows, all from one sample in a study of chronic HIV infection and antiretroviral therapy. In TCRdb, the 5' RACE reads were re-called with MiXCR into one record per CDR3 protein. The sample holds 40,000 to 50,000 distinct CDR3 sequences, over 15% seen once. The material sequenced was peripheral blood. The receptors were gathered from an adult who had HIV and had not received antiretroviral therapy, or was an uninfected healthy control (not recorded which). CDR3s include the opening cysteine and the closing phenylalanine or tryptophan. Each record gives: J gene, V gene, D gene, clone size, CDR3 DNA, CDR3 protein. D genes are given only for firm matches. Rows may omit the clone size; those that give it use once, few, many or a size class.

TRBJ1-1 | TRBV9 | . | few | TGTGCCAGGAACCGGGGGTTGGACACTGAAGCTTTCTTT | CARNRGLDTEAFF
TRBJ2-7 | TRBV20-1 | . | few | TGCAGTGCTCCCGGAGCTACCTCCTACGAGCAGTACTTC | CSAPGATSYEQYF
TRBJ2-7 | TRBV6-1 | . | few | TGTGCCAGCAGACGGTCCCCCGACGAGCAGTACTTC | CASRRSPDEQYF
TRBJ1-5 | TRBV15 | . | . | TGTGCCACCAGCAGGGCCAGCAATCAGCCCCAGCATTTT | CATSRASNQPQHF
TRBJ1-1 | TRBV4-1 | . | few | TGCGCCAGCAGCCTAGGGCAGGGTGTGGGGGGTGGGATTGGGACTGAAGCTTTCTTT | CASSLGQGVGGGIGTEAFF
TRBJ1-2 | TRBV29-1 | . | . | TGCAGCGCTGAGGCCGGGTATGGCTACACCTTC | CSAEAGYGYTF
TRBJ1-2 | TRBV2 | . | . | TGTGCCAGCAGTGAAGGGGAGTATGGCTACACCTTC | CASSEGEYGYTF
TRBJ1-5 | TRBV7-9 | . | few | TGTGCCAGCAGCCCGGGGGTGCAGCCCCAGCATTTT | CASSPGVQPQHF
TRBJ2-2 | TRBV9 | . | few | TGTGCCAGCAGCGTAGCTACCGGGGAGCTGTTTTTT | CASSVATGELFF
TRBJ2-1 | TRBV29-1 | . | . | TGCAGCGTCGGGGCCGGGGCCCACAATGAGCAGTTCTTC | CSVGAGAHNEQFF
TRBJ2-2 | TRBV28 | TRBD2 | few | TGTGCCAGCAGTTTATGGGCTAGCGGCGACACCGGGGAGCTGTTTTTT | CASSLWASGDTGELFF
TRBJ1-2 | TRBV5-1 | . | . | TGCGCCAGCAGCTTGAGGGGTGTCTTCGACTATGGCTACACCTTC | CASSLRGVFDYGYTF
TRBJ2-1 | TRBV28 | . | once | TGTGCCAGCAGTTTAATAATATCTCAGCAGTTCTTC | CASSLIISQQFF
TRBJ2-3 | TRBV12-3/TRBV12-4 | . | . | TGTGCCAGCAGTTTGGGGACCGGAGGCACAGATACGCAGTATTTT | CASSLGTGGTDTQYF
TRBJ2-4 | TRBV11-2 | TRBD2 | . | TGTGCCAGCAGCTTACCCAGCGGGAGGACGGAAAACATTCAGTACTTC | CASSLPSGRTENIQYF
TRBJ2-7 | TRBV28 | . | . | TGTGCCAGCAGTTCGACCGCCGGGATCACCTACGAGCAGTACTTC | CASSSTAGITYEQYF
TRBJ1-1 | TRBV7-8 | . | few | TGTGCCAGCGCCCCGGGCACTGAAGCTTTCTTT | CASAPGTEAFF
TRBJ2-7 | TRBV7-9 | . | . | TGTGCCAGCAGCTGGGGCAGAGACTACGAGCAGTACTTC | CASSWGRDYEQYF
TRBJ1-1 | TRBV27 | . | few | TGTGCCAGCAGTCCCCGTGGGGGGACCAACACTGAAGCTTTCTTT | CASSPRGGTNTEAFF
TRBJ2-5 | TRBV7-9 | . | few | TGTGCCAGCAGCTTTAAGCTAACCGAAGAGACCCAGTACTTC | CASSFKLTEETQYF
TRBJ2-1 | TRBV11-2 | . | . | TGTGCCAGCAGCGTTCATGGGCCCGATTTTTCCCGTGAGCAGTTCTTC | CASSVHGPDFSREQFF
TRBJ2-7 | TRBV12-3/TRBV12-4 | TRBD2 | . | TGTGCCAGCAGTCGACCGGGACTAGCGCACTACGAGCAGTACTTC | CASSRPGLAHYEQYF
TRBJ2-4 | TRBV28 | TRBD2 | once | TGTGCCAGCAGCACGACTAGCGGGTGGGCCAAAAACATTCAGTACTTC | CASSTTSGWAKNIQYF
TRBJ1-3 | TRBV28 | . | few | TGTGCCAGCACCCCCTCCCCACTGTCTGAGATTGTAAACACCACATATTTT | CASTPSPLSEIVNTTYF
TRBJ2-3 | TRBV28 | TRBD2 | . | TGTGCCAGCAGGGTGACTAGCGGGATTCGCACAGATACGCAGTATTTT | CASRVTSGIRTDTQYF
TRBJ2-3 | TRBV25-1 | TRBD1 | . | TGTGCCAGCAGGGCAGGGGGCTTGGGCACAGATACGCAGTATTTT | CASRAGGLGTDTQYF
TRBJ2-3 | TRBV29-1 | . | . | TGCAGCGTTGAATTCCCCTCAAGGACGCAGTATTTT | CSVEFPSRTQYF
TRBJ2-7 | TRBV28 | . | . | TGTGCCAGCAGTCAAGGACTCGGCGGGGGCCCCTCCTACGAGCAGTACTTC | CASSQGLGGGPSYEQYF
TRBJ2-2 | TRBV27 | . | few | TGTGCCAGCAGGTCCCCGGTACGACGCCAGCCCGGGGAGCTGTTTTTT | CASRSPVRRQPGELFF
TRBJ2-3 | TRBV2 | TRBD2 | few | TGTGCCAGCAGTGTTCTTGCGGGAGATGCGGATACGCAGTATTTT | CASSVLAGDADTQYF
TRBJ1-5 | TRBV29-1 | TRBD1 | medium-sized | TGCAGCGTTGTTCCAGGGGGGCACTTCAATCAGCCCCAGCATTTT | CSVVPGGHFNQPQHF
TRBJ1-1 | TRBV28 | . | . | TGTGCCAGCAGCCCCGGGGCCGAGGACACTGAAGCTTTCTTT | CASSPGAEDTEAFF
TRBJ2-7 | TRBV5-1 | TRBD1 | . | TGCGCCAGCAGCGAGGGACAGGGGCGGGAGCAGTACTTC | CASSEGQGREQYF
TRBJ2-4 | TRBV20-1 | . | many | TGCAGTGCTAAATATATTGGGGTTTACCCCAAAAACATTCAGTACTTC | CSAKYIGVYPKNIQYF
TRBJ1-1 | TRBV2 | TRBD1 | . | TGTGCCAGCGGGCCGGACAGGGCTTTCTTT | CASGPDRAFF
TRBJ2-3 | TRBV5-1 | . | . | TGCGCCAGCAGCTTGGCCCGGGCCATAAGCACAGATACGCAGTATTTT | CASSLARAISTDTQYF
TRBJ1-5 | TRBV27 | . | . | TGTGCCAGCAGTTTAGGGGGAAGACAGCCCCAGCATTTT | CASSLGGRQPQHF
TRBJ2-7 | TRBV5-5 | . | few | TGTGCCAGCAGCTTGACGGGAACCTACGAGCAGTACTTC | CASSLTGTYEQYF
TRBJ1-5 | TRBV20-1 | . | . | TGCAGTGCCGTCGATAATCAGCCCCAGCATTTT | CSAVDNQPQHF
TRBJ1-4 | TRBV10-3 | . | few | TGTGCCATCAGGGAGGGGTTGTCTAATGAAAAACTGTTTTTT | CAIREGLSNEKLFF
TRBJ1-1 | TRBV7-3 | . | few | TGTGCCAGCAGCTCCAACCGGGACACTGAAGCTTTCTTT | CASSSNRDTEAFF
TRBJ2-3 | TRBV14 | . | . | TGTGCCAGCAGCCAAGATTTGCCGGGAGCGGCAGATACGCAGTATTTT | CASSQDLPGAADTQYF
TRBJ2-1 | TRBV29-1 | . | few | TGCAGCGGAGGGGGGGACGGTGAGCAGTTCTTC | CSGGGDGEQFF
TRBJ2-1 | TRBV6-1 | . | many | TGTGCCAGCAGTGAAGTATTAGAGGGGGTAGGGTCCTACAATGAGCAGTTCTTC | CASSEVLEGVGSYNEQFF
TRBJ1-4 | TRBV2 | TRBD1 | . | TGTGCCAGCAGGGACAGGCGGACTAATGAAAAACTGTTTTTT | CASRDRRTNEKLFF
TRBJ2-7 | TRBV7-2 | TRBD2 | . | TGTGCCAGCAGCCCCGGGGGGGCGGGAGCATACGAGCAGTACTTC | CASSPGGAGAYEQYF
TRBJ1-4 | TRBV28 | . | few | TGTGCCAGCAGTATTTTGCAGGGTCCGGCAATACGTGAAAAACTGTTTTTT | CASSILQGPAIREKLFF
TRBJ2-3 | TRBV29-1 | TRBD2 | few | TGCAGCGTGACAGGACTAGCGGGATCGGAAAATGGTCCAGATACGCAGTATTTT | CSVTGLAGSENGPDTQYF
TRBJ2-5 | TRBV28 | . | few | TGTGCCAGTCTGACAGGCTCGGAGGCCCAGTACTTC | CASLTGSEAQYF
TRBJ2-7 | TRBV27 | . | few | TGTGCCAGCAGCCCGGACTGGGGTTCCTACGAGCAGTACTTC | CASSPDWGSYEQYF
TRBJ1-2 | TRBV10-3 | . | . | TGTGCCATCAGTGATGTAGGGAAGGGCTACACCTTC | CAISDVGKGYTF
TRBJ2-1 | TRBV5-1 | . | . | TGCGCCAGCAGCTTCGACGGGACCACCTACAATGAGCAGTTCTTC | CASSFDGTTYNEQFF
TRBJ2-1 | TRBV28 | . | . | TGTGCCGCCATCGACTCCTACAATGAGCAGTTCTTC | CAAIDSYNEQFF